This T cell receptor (beta chain) was identified in a study of blood T cell repertoires in COVID-19. Assay: immunoSEQ multiplex PCR; the TCRdb copy retains only in-frame clones and omits some. The profile shows over 200,000 clones, approximately 85% of them singletons. Material for sequencing was peripheral blood. The clonotype comes from a woman aged 25 to 45 with acute or convalescent COVID-19.

The CDR3 sequence: CASSSRDRVLNTEAFF. The CDR3 DNA reads TGTGCCAGCAGCTCCCGGGACAGGGTGTTGAACACTGAAGCTTTCTTT. V gene TRBV7-2 combines with J gene TRBJ1-1, with 9 bases matching TRBD1. The length of the CDR3 is 16 residues. Germline V gene sequence: CDR1 SGHTA, CDR2 FQGNSA. Losses at the gene ends were 4 bases for V and 0 bases for J; bases not matched to a gene: 6.